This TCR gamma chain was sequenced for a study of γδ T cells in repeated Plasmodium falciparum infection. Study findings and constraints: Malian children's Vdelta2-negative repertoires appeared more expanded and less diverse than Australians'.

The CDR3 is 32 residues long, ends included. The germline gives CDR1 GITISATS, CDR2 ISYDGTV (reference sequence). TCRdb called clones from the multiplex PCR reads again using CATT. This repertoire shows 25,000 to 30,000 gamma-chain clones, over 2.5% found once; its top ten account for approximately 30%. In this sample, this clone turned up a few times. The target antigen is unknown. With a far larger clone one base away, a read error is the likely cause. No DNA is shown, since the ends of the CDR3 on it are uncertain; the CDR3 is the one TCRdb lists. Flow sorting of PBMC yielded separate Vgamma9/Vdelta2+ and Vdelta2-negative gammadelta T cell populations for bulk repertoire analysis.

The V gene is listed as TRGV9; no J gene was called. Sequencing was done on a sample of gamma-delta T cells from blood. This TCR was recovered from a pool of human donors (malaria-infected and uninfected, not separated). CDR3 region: CALWEVQGAARNSLAVEQHLLSQVSIGRIQHF.